This T cell receptor beta chain was recorded in a study of cytomegalovirus exposure and HLA in healthy donors. The PCR ran on 60 Vbeta and 13 Jbeta primers. Sequenced by immunoSEQ multiplex PCR; TCRdb stores in-frame clones only, minus some. The sample records roughly 200,000 clones, 75% to 90% being singletons. CDR1 and CDR2 from the germline V gene are GTSNPN and SVGIG (reference sequence). CDR3 length: 12 residues. V was pared by 4 bases and J by 5 bases, with 9 bases between. The source material was PBMCs. The V call is TRBV30, the J call TRBJ1-5; perhaps TRBD1 as D (6 bases). The receptor's source is a boy aged 10-17 years in good health and CMV-seronegative. The CDR3 reads CAWKQGHQPQHF. Written as DNA, the CDR3 is TGTGCCTGGAAACAGGGACATCAGCCCCAGCATTTT.